These T cell receptor beta chains were read from a single sample in a study of cytomegalovirus exposure and HLA in healthy donors. TCRdb's table, derived via immunoSEQ multiplex PCR, lists solely in-frame clones and lacks some. The profile shows 86,000 or so clones, 96% of them singletons. Input material: PBMCs. All receptors derive from a man younger than 35 in good health and CMV-seropositive. CDR3s include the opening cysteine and the closing phenylalanine or tryptophan. The order of the fields is CDR3 DNA, CDR3 protein, clone size, D gene, CDR3 length, V gene, J gene. A D gene is named only where the DNA matches it firmly. For some rows the clone size is stated as once, few or many, or as a class when expanded; others skip it.

CDR3nt: TGTGCCATCAGTGATGTGGGTCGAGGGAGGGCCTTTCACACCTACACCTTC
CDR3aa: CAISDVGRGRAFHTYTF
abundance: -
d_gene: -
len: 17
v_gene: TRBV10-3
j_gene: TRBJ1-2

CDR3nt: TGTGCCAGCAGGTCGTCCTACGAGCAGTACTTC
CDR3aa: CASRSSYEQYF
abundance: -
d_gene: -
len: 11
v_gene: TRBV27
j_gene: TRBJ2-7

CDR3nt: TGTGCCACCAGCAGAGAGGCAGGGAACACCGGGGAGCTGTTTTTT
CDR3aa: CATSREAGNTGELFF
abundance: -
d_gene: -
len: 15
v_gene: TRBV15
j_gene: TRBJ2-2

CDR3nt: TGTGCCAGCAGCTTAGGACAAAATCAGCCCCAGCATTTT
CDR3aa: CASSLGQNQPQHF
abundance: -
d_gene: -
len: 13
v_gene: TRBV7-9
j_gene: TRBJ1-5

CDR3nt: TGTGCCAGCAGTTCACCGACAGACTACGAGCAGTACTTC
CDR3aa: CASSSPTDYEQYF
abundance: -
d_gene: -
len: 13
v_gene: TRBV28
j_gene: TRBJ2-7

CDR3nt: TGTGCTAGCAGCTTAGAGGGGGCAGCTCAAGAGACCCAGTACTTC
CDR3aa: CASSLEGAAQETQYF
abundance: once
d_gene: TRBD1
len: 15
v_gene: TRBV7-7
j_gene: TRBJ2-5

CDR3nt: TGCGCCAGCAGGCGAGGAGAAAAGACCCAGTACTTC
CDR3aa: CASRRGEKTQYF
abundance: once
d_gene: -
len: 12
v_gene: TRBV5-1
j_gene: TRBJ2-5

CDR3nt: TGTGCCAGCAGTCCGTTAGCGGGAGGGTCCTACAATGAGCAGTTCTTC
CDR3aa: CASSPLAGGSYNEQFF
abundance: -
d_gene: TRBD2
len: 16
v_gene: TRBV27
j_gene: TRBJ2-1

CDR3nt: TGTGCCAGCAGCGGGGACACGAACACCGGGGAGCTGTTTTTT
CDR3aa: CASSGDTNTGELFF
abundance: -
d_gene: -
len: 14
v_gene: TRBV9
j_gene: TRBJ2-2

CDR3nt: TGTGCCACCAGCAGAGGGAGGGGCCACCACTACGAGCAGTACTTC
CDR3aa: CATSRGRGHHYEQYF
abundance: -
d_gene: -
len: 15
v_gene: TRBV15
j_gene: TRBJ2-7

CDR3nt: TGTGCCAGTAGTAGGGACACATACGAGCAGTACTTC
CDR3aa: CASSRDTYEQYF
abundance: -
d_gene: -
len: 12
v_gene: TRBV19
j_gene: TRBJ2-7

CDR3nt: TGCGCCAGCAGCCAAGTCCCGACAGGGGGTAAACAAGAGACCCAGTACTTC
CDR3aa: CASSQVPTGGKQETQYF
abundance: -
d_gene: TRBD1
len: 17
v_gene: TRBV4-1
j_gene: TRBJ2-5

CDR3nt: TGCGCCAGCAGCCAACTAGGGGGTAGAGATACGCAGTATTTT
CDR3aa: CASSQLGGRDTQYF
abundance: -
d_gene: -
len: 14
v_gene: TRBV4-1
j_gene: TRBJ2-3

CDR3nt: TGCGCCAGCAGCTTGGGAGAGGGAGTGACCTACAATGAGCAGTTCTTC
CDR3aa: CASSLGEGVTYNEQFF
abundance: -
d_gene: -
len: 16
v_gene: TRBV5-1
j_gene: TRBJ2-1

CDR3nt: TGCGCCAGCAGCTTGATGTCCGGGGGGAACACTGAAGCTTTCTTT
CDR3aa: CASSLMSGGNTEAFF
abundance: -
d_gene: -
len: 15
v_gene: TRBV5-1
j_gene: TRBJ1-1

CDR3nt: TGTGCCAGCAGGAGGACAGGGCTCAGCTCCTACGAGCAGTACTTC
CDR3aa: CASRRTGLSSYEQYF
abundance: -
d_gene: TRBD1
len: 15
v_gene: TRBV27
j_gene: TRBJ2-7

CDR3nt: TGCGCCAGCGAGGCCACGAGCGGGACCGGGGAGCTGTTTTTT
CDR3aa: CASEATSGTGELFF
abundance: -
d_gene: -
len: 14
v_gene: TRBV10-1
j_gene: TRBJ2-2

CDR3nt: TGTGCCTGGAGTCCGGGGGGCGGAGCTCAGCCCCAGCATTTT
CDR3aa: CAWSPGGGAQPQHF
abundance: -
d_gene: -
len: 14
v_gene: TRBV30
j_gene: TRBJ1-5

CDR3nt: TGTGCCAGCAGCTTAGGAGGTAGATACGAGCAGTACTTC
CDR3aa: CASSLGGRYEQYF
abundance: -
d_gene: -
len: 13
v_gene: TRBV7-9
j_gene: TRBJ2-7

CDR3nt: TGTGCCATCAGTGAACTAGATCCCCCCTACGAGCAGTACTTC
CDR3aa: CAISELDPPYEQYF
abundance: -
d_gene: -
len: 14
v_gene: TRBV10-3
j_gene: TRBJ2-7

CDR3nt: TGTGCCAGCAGCTTAGACGCTCCAGGGGACATCACCTTCTATGGCTACACCTTC
CDR3aa: CASSLDAPGDITFYGYTF
abundance: once
d_gene: -
len: 18
v_gene: TRBV11-2
j_gene: TRBJ1-2

CDR3nt: TGTGCCAGCAGCTTAGTAGGCAGGGGTAGGTCGGTCCAGTACTTC
CDR3aa: CASSLVGRGRSVQYF
abundance: -
d_gene: -
len: 15
v_gene: TRBV7-9
j_gene: TRBJ2-5

CDR3nt: TGCGCCAGCAGCCGGACTGGGGCTAATGAAAAACTGTTTTTT
CDR3aa: CASSRTGANEKLFF
abundance: -
d_gene: -
len: 14
v_gene: TRBV5-1
j_gene: TRBJ1-4

CDR3nt: TGCGCCAGCAGCTTGGCCGCAGAGAACACTGAAGCTTTCTTT
CDR3aa: CASSLAAENTEAFF
abundance: -
d_gene: -
len: 14
v_gene: TRBV5-1
j_gene: TRBJ1-1

CDR3nt: TGTGCCAGCAGCTCCCGGGGGGGGACAGGGTATTTCTATGGCTACACCTTC
CDR3aa: CASSSRGGTGYFYGYTF
abundance: -
d_gene: TRBD1
len: 17
v_gene: TRBV7-2
j_gene: TRBJ1-2

CDR3nt: TGTGCCAGCCGTCGGACCGGGACAGGGGGGGAGACCCAGTACTTC
CDR3aa: CASRRTGTGGETQYF
abundance: once
d_gene: TRBD1
len: 15
v_gene: TRBV2
j_gene: TRBJ2-5

CDR3nt: TGTGCCAGCAGTTACTCATGGGGGGAGGTCTCCTACGAGCAGTACTTC
CDR3aa: CASSYSWGEVSYEQYF
abundance: -
d_gene: -
len: 16
v_gene: TRBV6-5
j_gene: TRBJ2-7